This TCR beta chain was sequenced for a study of tumor-infiltrating lymphocytes in primary liver carcinoma. Findings and limits, study-wide: Since sampling was bulk and unsorted, CD4+ and CD8+ repertoires were not compared.

A note on this clonotype: The antigen remains undetermined. One end of the junction fails to match germline, which may point to a read error.

Synthesis of TCR beta cDNA was carried out from 500 ng total RNA with a constant-region primer. Construction of TCR beta libraries relied on three successive nested multiplex PCR rounds employing slightly modified ARM-PCR. Primers for the first two PCR rounds were TRBV1-TRBV30 forward primers and a C-beta reverse primer (approximately 10 cycles per round). MiXCR was run by TCRdb on the multiplex PCR reads, yielding one entry per CDR3 protein. Of approximately 320,000 distinct CDR3 sequences in the sample, around three fifths were seen once. The CDR3 is 15 amino acids. Germline V CDR1 and CDR2: MNHEY, SVGEGT. Both blood RNA, taken from unsorted whole blood, and germline DNA were extracted.

This chain connects TRBV6-2 or TRBV6-3 to TRBJ2-1; 9 bases are a match to TRBD2. This clonotype originated in a woman aged 25 to 39 with primary liver carcinoma and hepatitis B virus infection. Sequenced sample: peripheral blood. This CDR3 is CGSSRGGRAGNEQFF. The CDR3 DNA reads as TGTGGCAGCAGTCGGGGCGGGAGGGCCGGCAATGAGCAGTTCTTC.